These 20 T cell receptor beta chains were all obtained from the same sample, sequenced in a study of CD8 T cells in ankylosing spondylitis. No antigen has been identified for these receptors. TCRdb itself ran the 5' RACE reads through MiXCR, one entry per CDR3 protein. The table includes over 600,000 distinct CDR3 sequences, around 20% detected once. Findings and limits, study-wide: There was a TCR beta motif, made of several highly homologous variants, that appeared characteristic of ankylosing spondylitis blood.

Sequencing used blood, either unsorted or a sorted T cell fraction (not recorded which). The source of these receptors is a male donor with ankylosing spondylitis.

The chain employs TRBV20-1 and TRBJ2-3; maybe TRBD2 (6 bases). This CDR3 is built from 14 residues. Germline-derived CDR1 and CDR2 are DFQATT and SNEGSKA (reference sequence). Trimming shortened V by 5 bases and J by 4 bases, and 16 bases separated the two germline ends. The CDR3 DNA sequence: TGCAGTGCTTCCCTGGTGGAGGGAGCAGATACGCAGTATTTT. Its protein product is CSASLVEGADTQYF.

This clonotype was counted a few times. The chain carries TRBV27 and TRBJ2-1; TRBD2 is a possible D gene (5 bases). Germline V gene lookup returns CDR1 MNHEY and CDR2 SMNVEV (reference sequence). The CDR3 sequence is 12 residues long. V was clipped by 10 bases and J by 3 bases, with 10 bases between them. The CDR3 region is CAIMSGYNEQFF. The CDR3 DNA is TGTGCCATTATGAGCGGCTACAATGAGCAGTTCTTC.

This clonotype appeared a few times. The rearrangement uses TRBV27 and TRBJ1-1; D remains ambiguous. V dropped 4 bases and J dropped 1 base, with 10 bases sitting between them. Per germline, CDR1 MNHEY and CDR2 SMNVEV (reference sequence). This CDR3 spans 14 amino acids. CDR3 sequence (DNA): TGTGCCAGCAGTTCCTCCGGGAAGAACACTGAAGCTTTCTTT. Translated: CASSSSGKNTEAFF.

The rearrangement links TRBV4-1 to TRBJ1-3, with D unclear. The CDR3 loop spans 16 amino acids. Germline-derived CDR1 and CDR2 are MGHRA and YSYEKL. V gave up 4 bases and J gave up 0 bases, with 13 bases separating them. Here the CDR3 reads CASSRLFPTSGNTIYF. Written as DNA, the CDR3 is TGCGCCAGCAGCCGTCTTTTCCCGACCTCTGGAAACACCATATATTTT.

This clonotype was observed a few times. The genes are TRBV7-9 and TRBJ1-1, with 8 positions matching TRBD1. Per germline, CDR1 SEHNR and CDR2 FQNEAQ (reference sequence). The CDR3 is 15 amino acids. J lost 3 bases, V lost 6 bases, and 9 bases had no gene match. The CDR3 DNA reads as TGTGCCAGCAGTCCCGGCAGGGGGCAGGACACTGAAGCTTTCTTT. Protein sequence: CASSPGRGQDTEAFF.

V and J are TRBV7-2 and TRBJ2-1; D is unresolved. The CDR3 length is 14 residues. CDR1 and CDR2 from the germline V gene are SGHTA and FQGNSA. The V end lost 4 bases, the J end lost 8 bases, and 15 bases lay between the germline ends. The CDR3 protein is CASSSNPGFHEQFF. The CDR3 bases are TGTGCCAGCAGCTCTAACCCGGGCTTCCATGAGCAGTTCTTC.

This clonotype has a count of ten or more. This sequence joins TRBV3-1 and TRBJ1-2; D is uncertain. The CDR3 runs 16 residues. In germline, CDR1 is LGHDT, CDR2 YNNKEL (reference sequence). Trimming stripped 1 base from V and 2 bases from J, with 14 bases between. CDR3 sequence reads: CASSQGHSGKNYGYTF. CDR3 bases: TGTGCCAGCAGCCAAGGTCACAGTGGTAAGAACTATGGCTACACCTTC.

The chain joins TRBV7-9 to TRBJ1-6; 9 nucleotides match TRBD1. The germline gives CDR1 SEHNR, CDR2 FQNEAQ (reference sequence). This CDR3 has 15 amino acids. The V gene end was trimmed by 3 bases and the J gene end by 10 bases; junction bases not matched to a gene: 7. The CDR3 loop reads CASSFRGQGWSPLHF. For the CDR3, the DNA is TGTGCCAGCAGCTTCCGTGGACAGGGGTGGTCACCCCTCCACTTT.

This clonotype was recorded a few times. V usage is TRBV2 and J usage is TRBJ2-7; D gene uncertain. The CDR3 consists of 11 residues. The ends were cut back, 4 bases at V and 5 bases at J, with 6 bases in the middle. CDR1 and CDR2 from the germline V gene are SNHLY and FYNNEI. The CDR3 reads CASSGQNEQYF. CDR3 sequence (DNA): TGTGCCAGCAGTGGCCAGAACGAGCAGTACTTC.

The chain employs TRBV5-1 and TRBJ1-4, with D unclear. Germline CDR1 is SGHRS and CDR2 is YFSETQ. V was clipped by 7 bases and J by 1 base, with 14 bases between them. The CDR3 length is 15 residues. CDR3 sequence (DNA): TGCGCCAGCGGTCGATCGGACCGAACTAATGAAAAACTGTTTTTT. It encodes CASGRSDRTNEKLFF. The whole variable domain, filled in from reference TRBV5-1 and TRBJ1-4, reads KAGVTQTPRYLIKTRGQQVTLSCSPISGHRSVSWYQQTPGQGLQFLFEYFSETQRNKGNFPGRFSGRQFSNSRSEMNVSTLELGDSALYLCASGRSDRTNEKLFFGSGTQLSVL.

The sample holds a few counts of this clonotype. The rearrangement links TRBV10-3 to TRBJ2-1; possibly TRBD2 for D (7 bases). Trimming left V 11 bases short and J 8 bases short, with 25 bases between. This CDR3 comprises 15 residues. Per germline, CDR1 ENHRY and CDR2 SYGVKD. The CDR3 protein is CADPRPGGGYDEQFF. DNA for the CDR3: TGTGCCGACCCACGGCCGGGGGGCGGGTATGATGAGCAGTTCTTC.

The chain employs TRBV12-3 or TRBV12-4 and TRBJ1-2, with D perhaps TRBD1 (5 bases). The length of the CDR3 is 13 residues. Trimming pared 7 bases from V and 5 bases from J, leaving 14 bases between. The CDR3 loop is CASNQGGTYGYTF. Here the CDR3 DNA reads TGTGCCAGCAACCAGGGAGGGACTTATGGCTACACCTTC.

This chain joins TRBV5-1 and TRBJ1-5; TRBD1 might be the D (5 bases). The CDR3 contains 15 residues. Germline CDR1 is SGHRS and CDR2 is YFSETQ. Deletions cut 1 base from V and 1 base from J, with 9 bases between. CDR3 bases: TGCGCCAGCAGCTTGACAGGAATGAGCAATCAGCCCCAGCATTTT. Protein product: CASSLTGMSNQPQHF. Full variable domain (missing parts from reference TRBV5-1 and TRBJ1-5): KAGVTQTPRYLIKTRGQQVTLSCSPISGHRSVSWYQQTPGQGLQFLFEYFSETQRNKGNFPGRFSGRQFSNSRSEMNVSTLELGDSALYLCASSLTGMSNQPQHFGDGTRLSIL.

The J gene is TRBJ2-2, the V gene TRBV3-1; TRBD2 matches 7 bases. The germline CDR1 and CDR2 sequences are LGHDT and YNNKEL (reference sequence). The CDR3 is 16 residues long. Trimming removed 5 bases from V and 5 bases from J; junction bases left unmatched: 11. The CDR3 here is CASSDRGLAVTGELFF. CDR3 nucleotide sequence: TGTGCCAGCAGCGACCGCGGGCTAGCGGTTACCGGGGAGCTGTTTTTT. Supplemented by reference TRBV3-1 and TRBJ2-2, the full variable domain reads DTAVSQTPKYLVTQMGNDKSIKCEQNLGHDTMYWYKQDSKKFLKIMFSYNNKELIINETVPNRFSPKSPDKAHLNLHINSLELGDSAVYFCASSDRGLAVTGELFFGEGSRLTVL.

The chain employs TRBV7-2 and TRBJ2-7, with 7 bases identical to TRBD1. This CDR3 is 14 amino acids long. Per the germline V gene, CDR1 is SGHTA and CDR2 is FQGNSA. V dropped 1 base and J dropped 4; count of bases not matched to a gene: 4. The CDR3 nucleotides are TGTGCCAGCAGCTTAGTTCCGGGACAGTACGAGCAGTACTTC. It yields the protein CASSLVPGQYEQYF.

This clonotype was seen a single time. The V call is TRBV3-1, the J call TRBJ2-3, with 7 positions matching TRBD1. V shed 11 bases, J shed 0 bases, and the junction held 23 bases outside the gene matches. The CDR3 loop spans 19 amino acids. CDR1 and CDR2 from the germline V gene are LGHDT and YNNKEL (reference sequence). Here the CDR3 reads CAFSFGSSRGWRSTDTQYF. In DNA, the CDR3 is TGTGCCTTCAGTTTTGGGAGTAGCAGGGGGTGGCGGAGCACAGATACGCAGTATTTT.

The CDR3, as DNA: TGTGCCAGCAGCCAATCACCGGGACAGGGGATCTACAATGAGCAGTTCTTC. Amino acids: CASSQSPGQGIYNEQFF. The chain joins TRBV4-2 to TRBJ2-1; 10 bases match TRBD1. The V gene's germline CDR1 is LGHNA and CDR2 YNFKEQ. Trimming removed 2 bases from V and 3 bases from J; junction bases left unmatched: 7. This CDR3 is built from 17 residues.

The chain joins TRBV7-9 to TRBJ2-5, with TRBD2 identical over 9 bases. J gave up 5 bases and V 6 bases, and 7 bases lay outside the gene matches. The CDR3 is 14 residues long. Looked up from germline, CDR1 is SEHNR and CDR2 is FQNEAQ (reference sequence). CDR3 DNA: TGTGCCAGCAGTCGGGACAGCGGGAGGGAGACCCAGTACTTC. As protein: CASSRDSGRETQYF.

This clonotype was seen only a few times. The chain recombines TRBV3-1 with TRBJ2-3; no firm D call. Germline CDR1 reads LGHDT; CDR2 reads YNNKEL (reference sequence). The CDR3 loop spans 13 amino acids. V was pared by 3 bases and J by 6 bases, with 10 bases between. CDR3: CASSQLTYDTQYF. The CDR3 bases are TGTGCCAGCAGCCAGCTTACGTACGATACGCAGTATTTT.

This clonotype is a singleton in its sample. The chain recombines TRBV6-5 with TRBJ2-3, with unresolved D. Germline V gives CDR1 MNHEY, CDR2 SVGAGI. The CDR3 is 16 amino acids. V was cut by 3 bases and J by 0 bases, with 13 bases left in between. The CDR3 loop is CASSYGWAASTDTQYF. In DNA form, the CDR3 reads TGTGCCAGCAGTTATGGTTGGGCTGCTAGCACAGATACGCAGTATTTT.